These 18 T cell receptor beta chains were all obtained from the same sample, sequenced in a study of cytomegalovirus exposure and HLA in healthy donors. PCR used 60 Vbeta primers and 13 Jbeta primers. The protocol was immunoSEQ multiplex PCR, while the TCRdb copy is restricted to in-frame clones and leaves out a portion. The sample includes under 200,000 clones, around four fifths of them seen just once. The sequencing input was PBMCs. These TCRs come from a woman in her late teens or twenties in good health and CMV-seronegative.

This chain joins TRBV2 and TRBJ1-4, with D unresolved. V dropped 4 bases and J dropped 0 bases, with 9 bases sitting between them. Germline V gene sequence: CDR1 SNHLY, CDR2 FYNNEI. The CDR3 spans 15 residues. The CDR3 bases are TGTGCCAGCAGTGGTCAGTTTGCAACTAATGAAAAACTGTTTTTT. Encoded protein: CASSGQFATNEKLFF.

This chain joins TRBV19 and TRBJ1-5; D ambiguous. V lost 1 base to trimming and J lost 5 bases, with 9 bases between them. This CDR3 is 14 amino acids long. Germline V gives CDR1 LNHDA, CDR2 SQIVND (reference sequence). The CDR3, as DNA: TGTGCCAGTAGTATAGCCCCCGTAGATCAGCCCCAGCATTTT. Its protein product is CASSIAPVDQPQHF. Filled out from reference TRBV19 and TRBJ1-5, the complete variable domain reads DGGITQSPKYLFRKEGQNVTLSCEQNLNHDAMYWYRQDPGQGLRLIYYSQIVNDFQKGDIAEGYSVSREKKESFPLTVTSAQKNPTAFYLCASSIAPVDQPQHFGDGTRLSIL.

The V call is TRBV27, the J call TRBJ1-4, with D maybe TRBD1 (5 bases). This CDR3 is built from 15 residues. Trimming pared 3 bases from V and 3 bases from J, leaving 11 bases between. Germline CDR1 MNHEY, CDR2 SMNVEV (reference sequence). The CDR3 sequence is CASSLSWGANEKLFF. In DNA form, the CDR3 reads TGTGCCAGCAGTTTGAGCTGGGGGGCTAATGAAAAACTGTTTTTT.

This chain uses TRBV5-1 with TRBJ2-7; tentatively, D is TRBD1 (6 bases). Germline CDR1 is SGHRS and CDR2 is YFSETQ. The CDR3 has 14 amino acids. V was cut by 4 bases and J by 3 bases, with 14 bases left in between. CDR3 DNA sequence: TGCGCCAGCAGCCTGGACAGTAACCTCTACGAGCAGTACTTC. This translates into CASSLDSNLYEQYF.

The chain combines TRBV11-1 with TRBJ1-1, with 8 bases fitting TRBD1. There are 15 residues in the CDR3. Germline CDR1 is SGHAT and CDR2 is FQDESV (reference sequence). J gave up 0 bases and V 5 bases, and 5 bases lay outside the gene matches. CDR3: CASSPGDRLNTEAFF. In nucleotides, the CDR3 is TGTGCCAGCAGCCCAGGGGACAGGCTGAACACTGAAGCTTTCTTT.

The chain has TRBV7-9 and TRBJ1-6; TRBD1 agrees at 9 bases. Germline V gives CDR1 SEHNR, CDR2 FQNEAQ (reference sequence). This CDR3 is built from 18 residues. Trimming cost V 5 bases and J 0 bases; bases outside gene matches: 8. The CDR3 nucleotides are TGTGCCAGCAGCAGGACAGGGGCTGGGAGCTCCTATAATTCACCCCTCCACTTT. This gives the protein CASSRTGAGSSYNSPLHF.

The rearrangement uses TRBV4-2 and TRBJ2-7; D may be TRBD2 (6 bases). Germline V gene sequence: CDR1 LGHNA, CDR2 YNFKEQ. This CDR3 comprises 14 residues. The V end lost 0 bases, the J end lost 3 bases, and 9 bases lay between the germline ends. The CDR3 DNA follows: TGTGCCAGCAGCCAAGATGGGACTTTCTACGAGCAGTACTTC. The encoded protein is CASSQDGTFYEQYF.

The chain links TRBV23-1 to TRBJ1-1; 8 positions match TRBD1. TRBV23-1 is placed among ORFs of uncertain function. This CDR3 is built from 14 residues. Trimming cost V 3 bases and J 7 bases; bases outside gene matches: 7. CDR3 residues: CASSHLGQGDEAFF. The CDR3 DNA reads TGCGCCAGCAGTCACCTCGGACAGGGTGATGAAGCTTTCTTT.

The DNA of the CDR3 is TGTGCCAGCGCAGGATACGCCGGGGAGCTGTTTTTT. It codes for CASAGYAGELFF. This chain connects TRBV27 to TRBJ2-2, with no clear D. This CDR3 has 12 residues. CDR1 and CDR2 (germline): MNHEY, SMNVEV (reference sequence). V lost 8 bases to trimming and J lost 6 bases, with 10 bases between them.

The chain employs TRBV23-1 and TRBJ1-3; no firm D call. TRBV23-1 falls under the ORF class, with uncertain function. V gave up 2 bases and J gave up 0 bases, with 8 bases separating them. CDR3 length: 15 residues. The CDR3 sequence is CASSQGGISGNTIYF. In DNA form, the CDR3 reads TGCGCCAGCAGTCAAGGCGGAATCTCTGGAAACACCATATATTTT.

This clone was recorded a few times. This specimen includes other DNA sequences encoding the same CDR3. V usage is TRBV6-1 and J usage is TRBJ1-1, with a tentative D call TRBD1 (6 bases). Looked up from germline, CDR1 is MNHNS and CDR2 is SASEGT. Trimming removed 2 bases from V and 4 bases from J, with 8 bases in between. The CDR3 length is 13 residues. In nucleotides, the CDR3 is TGTGCCAGCAGTGAACTCAGGGGCACTGAAGCTTTCTTT. Protein: CASSELRGTEAFF.

There are a few counts of this clone. The chain is built from TRBV9 and TRBJ1-5; 9 bases are a match to TRBD1. Germline V gene sequence: CDR1 SGDLS, CDR2 YYNGEE. This CDR3 is built from 15 residues. J lost 4 bases, V lost 0 bases, and 2 bases had no gene match. Here the CDR3 DNA reads TGTGCCAGCAGCGTAGAGGGACAGGGTAATCAGCCCCAGCATTTT. It yields the protein CASSVEGQGNQPQHF.

The chain has TRBV18 and TRBJ2-7, with 7 bases lining up with TRBD1. CDR1 and CDR2 (germline): KGHSH, LQKENI. The CDR3 loop spans 15 amino acids. V shed 6 bases and J 0 bases; nucleotides not matched to a gene: 8. The CDR3 region is CASSPMGQSSYEQYF. The CDR3 DNA reads as TGTGCCAGCTCTCCTATGGGACAGAGCTCCTACGAGCAGTACTTC.

The chain employs TRBV19 and TRBJ2-1; tentatively, D is TRBD1 (6 bases). The CDR3 runs to 14 residues. With 3 bases removed from V and 5 bases from J, the gap between germline ends came to 11 bases. The V gene's germline CDR1 is LNHDA and CDR2 SQIVND (reference sequence). This CDR3 is CASSIGTPNNEQFF. CDR3 sequence (DNA): TGTGCCAGTAGTATCGGGACACCGAACAATGAGCAGTTCTTC.

The rearrangement links TRBV29-1 to TRBJ2-4; 9 nucleotides line up with TRBD2. V was clipped by 7 bases and J by 3 bases; unmatched bases: 4. CDR3 length equals 13 residues. Per the germline V gene, CDR1 is SQVTM and CDR2 is ANQGSEA. The CDR3 DNA reads as TGCAGCGGGAGACTAGCGGACAAAAACATTCAGTACTTC. It translates to CSGRLADKNIQYF.

This clone was recorded once. The chain is built from TRBV7-3 and TRBJ2-3, with D possibly matching TRBD2 (6 bases). The CDR3 is 15 amino acids. The V end lost 1 base, the J end lost 4 bases, and 12 bases lay between the germline ends. Germline V CDR1 and CDR2: SGHTA, FQGTGA. The CDR3 loop reads CASSLRGRMSDTQYF. Written as DNA, the CDR3 is TGTGCCAGCAGCTTAAGGGGGAGGATGTCAGATACGCAGTATTTT.

The chain combines TRBV9 with TRBJ1-6; no reliable D call. With 0 bases removed from V and 0 bases from J, the gap between germline ends came to 7 bases. From germline, CDR1 is SGDLS and CDR2 YYNGEE. This CDR3 is 16 amino acids long. This chain's CDR3 is CASSVVPSSYNSPLHF. CDR3 sequence (DNA): TGTGCCAGCAGCGTAGTCCCCAGCTCCTATAATTCACCCCTCCACTTT.

This chain links TRBV5-1 with TRBJ1-5; TRBD1 matches 7 bases. The germline gives CDR1 SGHRS, CDR2 YFSETQ. The CDR3 contains 15 residues. The junction had 6 bases not matched to a gene; V was cut back by 3 bases and J by 3 bases. The CDR3 region is CASSSQGGPNQPQHF. DNA for the CDR3: TGCGCCAGCAGCTCTCAGGGGGGTCCCAATCAGCCCCAGCATTTT.